This TCR beta chain was captured in a study of cytomegalovirus exposure and HLA in healthy donors. 60 Vbeta and 13 Jbeta primers were used in PCR. Sequencing used immunoSEQ multiplex PCR; TCRdb keeps in-frame clones, though not all of them. The sample lists approximately 140,000 clones, approximately 85% seen once, with around 1.7% in the top ten. The CDR3 is 17 amino acids. V lost 5 bases and J lost 3; bases outside the gene matches: 12. The germline V gene has CDR1 SGHVS and CDR2 FQNEAQ. The gene calls are TRBV7-8 and TRBJ2-7, with 11 bases matching TRBD2. What was sequenced was PBMCs. The clonotype originates from a boy younger than 18 in good health and CMV-seronegative. The CDR3 protein is CASSNGLAGGGDYEQYF. CDR3 DNA: TGTGCCAGCAGCAACGGACTAGCGGGTGGGGGAGACTACGAGCAGTACTTC.